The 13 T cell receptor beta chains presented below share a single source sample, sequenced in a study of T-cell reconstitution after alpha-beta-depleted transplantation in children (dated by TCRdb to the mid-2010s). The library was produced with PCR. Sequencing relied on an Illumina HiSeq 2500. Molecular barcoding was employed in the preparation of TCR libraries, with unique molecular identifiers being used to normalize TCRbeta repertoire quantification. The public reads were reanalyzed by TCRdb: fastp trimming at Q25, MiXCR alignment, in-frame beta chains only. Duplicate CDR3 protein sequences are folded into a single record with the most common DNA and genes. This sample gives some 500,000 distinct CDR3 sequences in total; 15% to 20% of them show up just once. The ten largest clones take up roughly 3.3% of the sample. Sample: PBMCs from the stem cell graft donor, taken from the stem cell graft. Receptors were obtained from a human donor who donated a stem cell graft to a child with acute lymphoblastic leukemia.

The CDR3 here is CASSYVDSGTDTQYF. The DNA of the CDR3 is TGTGCCAGCAGTTATGTGGACAGCGGCACAGATACGCAGTATTTT. The chain carries TRBV27 and TRBJ2-3; possibly TRBD1 for D (6 bases). The CDR3 loop spans 15 amino acids. Looked up from germline, CDR1 is MNHEY and CDR2 is SMNVEV (reference sequence). The ends were cut back, 4 bases at V and 1 base at J, with 12 bases in the middle.

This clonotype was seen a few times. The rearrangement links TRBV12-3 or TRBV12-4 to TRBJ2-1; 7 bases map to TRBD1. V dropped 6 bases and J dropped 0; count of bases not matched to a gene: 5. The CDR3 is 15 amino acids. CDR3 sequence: CASSPGDSSYNEQFF. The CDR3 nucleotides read TGTGCCAGCAGCCCTGGGGACAGCTCCTACAATGAGCAGTTCTTC.

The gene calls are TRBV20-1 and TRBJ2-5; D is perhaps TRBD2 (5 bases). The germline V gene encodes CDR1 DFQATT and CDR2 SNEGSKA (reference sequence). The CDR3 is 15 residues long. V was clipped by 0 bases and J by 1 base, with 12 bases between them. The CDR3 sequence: CSARDWEFPQETQYF. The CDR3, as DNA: TGCAGTGCTAGAGATTGGGAGTTCCCCCAAGAGACCCAGTACTTC.

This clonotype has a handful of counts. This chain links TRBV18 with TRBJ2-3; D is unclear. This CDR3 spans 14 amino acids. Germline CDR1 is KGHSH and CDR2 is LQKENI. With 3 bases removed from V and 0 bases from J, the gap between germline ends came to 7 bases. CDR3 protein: CASSPKTSTDTQYF. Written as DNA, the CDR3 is TGTGCCAGCTCACCGAAGACTAGCACAGATACGCAGTATTTT.

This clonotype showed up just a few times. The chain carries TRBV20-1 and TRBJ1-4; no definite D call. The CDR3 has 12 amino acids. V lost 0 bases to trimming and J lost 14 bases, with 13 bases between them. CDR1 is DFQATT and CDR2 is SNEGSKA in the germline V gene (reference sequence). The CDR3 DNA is TGCAGTGCTAGAGATCGGGCAGAAAGGCTGTTTTTT. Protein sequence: CSARDRAERLFF.

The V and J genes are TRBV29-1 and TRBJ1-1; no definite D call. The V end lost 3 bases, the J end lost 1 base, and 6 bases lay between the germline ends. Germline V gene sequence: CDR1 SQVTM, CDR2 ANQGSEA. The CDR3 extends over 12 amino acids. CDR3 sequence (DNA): TGCAGCGTTGACCCCTCGAACACTGAAGCTTTCTTT. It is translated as CSVDPSNTEAFF.

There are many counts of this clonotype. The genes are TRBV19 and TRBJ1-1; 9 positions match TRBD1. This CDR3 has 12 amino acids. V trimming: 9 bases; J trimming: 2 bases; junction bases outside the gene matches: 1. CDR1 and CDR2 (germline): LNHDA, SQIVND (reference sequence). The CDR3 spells CASTGGNTEAFF. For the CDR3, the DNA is TGTGCCAGCACAGGGGGCAACACTGAAGCTTTCTTT.

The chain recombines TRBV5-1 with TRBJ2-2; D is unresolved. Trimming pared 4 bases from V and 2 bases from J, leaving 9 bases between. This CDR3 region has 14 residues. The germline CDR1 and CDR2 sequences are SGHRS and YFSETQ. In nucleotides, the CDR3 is TGCGCCAGCAGCCTAGAGCCTAACACCGGGGAGCTGTTTTTT. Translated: CASSLEPNTGELFF.

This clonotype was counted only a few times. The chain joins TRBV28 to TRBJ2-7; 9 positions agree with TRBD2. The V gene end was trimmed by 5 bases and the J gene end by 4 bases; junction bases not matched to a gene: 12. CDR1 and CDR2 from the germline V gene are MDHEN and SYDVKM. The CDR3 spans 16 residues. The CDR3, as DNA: TGTGCCAGCAGTGCGATCACTAGCGGGTCCCTGTACGAGCAGTACTTC. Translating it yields CASSAITSGSLYEQYF.

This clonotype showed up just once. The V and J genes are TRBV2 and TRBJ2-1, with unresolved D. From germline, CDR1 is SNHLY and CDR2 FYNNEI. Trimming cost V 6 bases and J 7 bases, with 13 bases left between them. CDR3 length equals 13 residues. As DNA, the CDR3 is TGTGCCAGCAGCCCCCCCCCGTCGAATGAGCAGTTCTTC. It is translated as CASSPPPSNEQFF.

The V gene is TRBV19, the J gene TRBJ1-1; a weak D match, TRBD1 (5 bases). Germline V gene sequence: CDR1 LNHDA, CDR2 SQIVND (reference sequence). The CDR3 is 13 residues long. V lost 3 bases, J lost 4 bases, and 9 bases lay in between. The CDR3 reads CASSIQGITEAFF. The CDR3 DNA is TGTGCCAGTAGTATCCAGGGTATCACTGAAGCTTTCTTT.

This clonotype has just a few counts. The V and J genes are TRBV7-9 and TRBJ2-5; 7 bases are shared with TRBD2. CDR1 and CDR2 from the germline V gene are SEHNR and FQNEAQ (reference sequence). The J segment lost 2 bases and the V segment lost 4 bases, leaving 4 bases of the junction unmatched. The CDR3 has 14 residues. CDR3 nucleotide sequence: TGTGCCAGCAGCTCCGGGACTAATCAAGAGACCCAGTACTTC. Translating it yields CASSSGTNQETQYF.

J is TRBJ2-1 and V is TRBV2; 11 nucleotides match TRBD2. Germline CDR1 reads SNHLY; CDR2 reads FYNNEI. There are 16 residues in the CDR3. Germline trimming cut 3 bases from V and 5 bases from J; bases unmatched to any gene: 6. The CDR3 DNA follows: TGTGCCAGCAGTGATAGGACTAGCGGGCCAAACAATGAGCAGTTCTTC. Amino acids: CASSDRTSGPNNEQFF.